This T cell receptor beta chain was observed in a study of T cell responses to AZD1222 COVID-19 vaccine. Study context: Second-dose groups at about 4 or about 12 weeks were pooled. General study points: Most donors were white British, females outnumbered males, and clonal diversity was possibly underestimated. Regions 160-218 and 743-854 dominated among vaccine-associated CD4 TCRs spanning spike. Among spike-specific TCRs, nearly half reportedly target unmutated variant regions.

On this clone itself: Its specificity is unknown.

The CDR3 sequence is 13 residues long. Trimming left V 3 bases short and J 6 bases short, with 12 bases between. Germline-derived CDR1 and CDR2 are SEHNR and FQNEAQ (reference sequence). The protocol was immunoSEQ multiplex PCR, while the TCRdb copy is restricted to in-frame clones and leaves out a portion. Of 150,000 to 200,000 clones listed, 75% to 90% are singletons. The source material was peripheral blood, sampled on day 0 of AZD1222 vaccination. The chain is built from TRBV7-9 and TRBJ2-7, with a possible D match to TRBD2 (5 bases). The TCR sequence derives from an adult in good health. CDR3: CASSLMLASEQYF. The CDR3 DNA follows: TGTGCCAGCAGCTTGATGCTAGCTTCCGAGCAGTACTTC.